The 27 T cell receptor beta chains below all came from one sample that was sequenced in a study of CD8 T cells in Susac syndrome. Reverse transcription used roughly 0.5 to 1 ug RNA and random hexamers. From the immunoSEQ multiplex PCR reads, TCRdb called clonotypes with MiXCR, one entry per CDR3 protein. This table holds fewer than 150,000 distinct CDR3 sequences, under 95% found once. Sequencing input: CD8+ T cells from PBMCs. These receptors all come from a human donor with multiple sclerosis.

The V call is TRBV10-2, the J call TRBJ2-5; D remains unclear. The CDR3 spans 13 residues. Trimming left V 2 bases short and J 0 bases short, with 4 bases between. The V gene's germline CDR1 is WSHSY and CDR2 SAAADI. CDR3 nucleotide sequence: TGCGCCAGCAGTGAGGGCGACCAAGAGACCCAGTACTTC. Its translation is CASSEGDQETQYF.

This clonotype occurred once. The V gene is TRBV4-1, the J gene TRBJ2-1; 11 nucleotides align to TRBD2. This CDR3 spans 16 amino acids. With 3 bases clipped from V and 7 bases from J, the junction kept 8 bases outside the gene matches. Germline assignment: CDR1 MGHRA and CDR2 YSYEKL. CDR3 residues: CASSQALAGGRNEQFF. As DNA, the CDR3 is TGCGCCAGCAGCCAGGCTCTAGCGGGAGGTAGGAATGAGCAGTTCTTC.

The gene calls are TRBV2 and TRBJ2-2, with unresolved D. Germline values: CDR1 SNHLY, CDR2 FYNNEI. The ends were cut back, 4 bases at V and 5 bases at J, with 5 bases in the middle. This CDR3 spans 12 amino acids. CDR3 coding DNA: TGTGCCAGCAGTGGAATGACCGGGGAGCTGTTTTTT. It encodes CASSGMTGELFF.

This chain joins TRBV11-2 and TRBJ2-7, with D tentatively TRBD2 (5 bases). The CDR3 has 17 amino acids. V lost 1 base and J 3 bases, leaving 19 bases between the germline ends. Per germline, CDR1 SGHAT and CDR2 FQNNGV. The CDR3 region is CASSLASWREGRYEQYF. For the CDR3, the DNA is TGTGCCAGCAGCTTAGCCTCCTGGAGAGAGGGCCGCTACGAGCAGTACTTC. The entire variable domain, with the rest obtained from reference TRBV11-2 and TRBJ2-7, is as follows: EAGVAQSPRYKIIEKRQSVAFWCNPISGHATLYWYQQILGQGPKLLIQFQNNGVVDDSQLPKDRFSAERLKGVDSTLKIQPAKLEDSAVYLCASSLASWREGRYEQYFGPGTRLTVT.

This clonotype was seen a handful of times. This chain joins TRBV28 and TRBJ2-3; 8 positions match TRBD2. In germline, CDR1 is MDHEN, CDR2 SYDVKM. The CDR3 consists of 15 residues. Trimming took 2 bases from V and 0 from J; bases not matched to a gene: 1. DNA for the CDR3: TGTGCCAGCAGTTTAACTAGCGGTAGCACAGATACGCAGTATTTT. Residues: CASSLTSGSTDTQYF.

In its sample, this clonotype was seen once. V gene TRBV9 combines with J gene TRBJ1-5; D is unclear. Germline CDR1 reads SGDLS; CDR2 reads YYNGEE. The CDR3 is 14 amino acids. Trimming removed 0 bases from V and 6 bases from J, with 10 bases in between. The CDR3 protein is CASSVGSGSQPQHF. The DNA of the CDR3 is TGTGCCAGCAGCGTAGGATCCGGGAGTCAGCCCCAGCATTTT.

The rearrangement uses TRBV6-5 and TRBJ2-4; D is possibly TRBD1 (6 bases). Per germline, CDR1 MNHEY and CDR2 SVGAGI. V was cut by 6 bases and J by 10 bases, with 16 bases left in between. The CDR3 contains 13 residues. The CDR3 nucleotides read TGTGCCAGCAGCCCAGACGGACAGCTTATTCAGTACTTC. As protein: CASSPDGQLIQYF.

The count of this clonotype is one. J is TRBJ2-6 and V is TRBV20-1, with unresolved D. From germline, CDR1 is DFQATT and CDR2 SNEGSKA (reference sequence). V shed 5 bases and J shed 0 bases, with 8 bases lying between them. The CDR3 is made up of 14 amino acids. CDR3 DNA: TGCAGTGCTCCCGCAGTCTCTGGGGCCAACGTCCTGACTTTC. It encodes CSAPAVSGANVLTF.

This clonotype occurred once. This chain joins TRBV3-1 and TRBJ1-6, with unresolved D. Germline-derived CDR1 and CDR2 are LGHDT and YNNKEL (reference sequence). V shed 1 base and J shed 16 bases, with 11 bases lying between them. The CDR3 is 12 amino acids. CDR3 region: CASSQAFDLLHF. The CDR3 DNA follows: TGTGCCAGCAGCCAAGCCTTTGACCTTCTCCACTTT.

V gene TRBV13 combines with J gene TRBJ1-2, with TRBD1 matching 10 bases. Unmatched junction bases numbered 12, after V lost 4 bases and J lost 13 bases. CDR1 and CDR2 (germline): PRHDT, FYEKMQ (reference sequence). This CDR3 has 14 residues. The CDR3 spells CASSSDRGPFEGTF. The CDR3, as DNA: TGTGCCAGCAGCTCCGACAGGGGGCCCTTTGAGGGCACCTTC.

CDR3 region: CASSPTGMLDEQFF. The CDR3 coding sequence is TGTGCCAGCAGCCCCACCGGGATGTTAGATGAGCAGTTCTTC. This chain uses TRBV7-3 with TRBJ2-1; TRBD2 is a possible D gene (5 bases). Trimming took off 5 bases at V and 8 bases at J, with 16 bases between the two ends. CDR1 SGHTA and CDR2 FQGTGA come from the germline V gene. The CDR3 sequence is 14 residues long.

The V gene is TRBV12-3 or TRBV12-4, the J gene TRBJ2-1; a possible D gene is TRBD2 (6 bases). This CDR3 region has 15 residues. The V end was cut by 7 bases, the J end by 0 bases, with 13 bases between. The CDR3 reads CASNLDGSSYNEQFF. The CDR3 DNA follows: TGTGCCAGCAACCTAGACGGGAGCTCCTACAATGAGCAGTTCTTC.

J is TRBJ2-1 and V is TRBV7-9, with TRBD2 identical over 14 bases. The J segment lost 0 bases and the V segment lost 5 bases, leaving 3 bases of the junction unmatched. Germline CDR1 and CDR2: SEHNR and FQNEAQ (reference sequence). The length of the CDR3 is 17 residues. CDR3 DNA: TGTGCCAGCAGCGGACTAGCGGGAGGTACCTCCTACAATGAGCAGTTCTTC. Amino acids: CASSGLAGGTSYNEQFF. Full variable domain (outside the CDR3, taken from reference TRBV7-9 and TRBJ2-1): DTGVSQNPRHKITKRGQNVTFRCDPISEHNRLYWYRQTLGQGPEFLTYFQNEAQLEKSRLLSDRFSAERPKGSFSTLEIQRTEQGDSAMYLCASSGLAGGTSYNEQFFGPGTRLTVL.

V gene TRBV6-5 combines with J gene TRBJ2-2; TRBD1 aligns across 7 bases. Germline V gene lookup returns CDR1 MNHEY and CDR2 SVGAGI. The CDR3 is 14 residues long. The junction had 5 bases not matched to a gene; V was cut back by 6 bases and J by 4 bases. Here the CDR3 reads CASSLGQITGELFF. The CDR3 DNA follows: TGTGCCAGCAGCCTGGGACAGATCACCGGGGAGCTGTTTTTT.

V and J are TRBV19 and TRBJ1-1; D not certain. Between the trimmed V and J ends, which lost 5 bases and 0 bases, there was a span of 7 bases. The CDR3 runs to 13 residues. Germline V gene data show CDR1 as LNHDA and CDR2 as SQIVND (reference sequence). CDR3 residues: CASSVGLNTEAFF. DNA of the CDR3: TGTGCCAGTAGTGTAGGACTGAACACTGAAGCTTTCTTT.

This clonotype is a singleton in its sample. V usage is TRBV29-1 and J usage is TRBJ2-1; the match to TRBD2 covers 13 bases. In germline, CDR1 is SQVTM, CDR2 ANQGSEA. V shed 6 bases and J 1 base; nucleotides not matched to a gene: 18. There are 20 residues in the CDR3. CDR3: CSVDPLTSGRTQGSYNEQFF. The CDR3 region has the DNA TGCAGCGTAGACCCACTGACTAGCGGGAGGACTCAGGGGTCCTACAATGAGCAGTTCTTC.

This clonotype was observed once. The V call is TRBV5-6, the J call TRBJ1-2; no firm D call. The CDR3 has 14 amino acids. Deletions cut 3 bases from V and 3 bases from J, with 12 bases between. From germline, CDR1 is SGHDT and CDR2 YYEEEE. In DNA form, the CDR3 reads TGTGCCAGCAGCTGGGCGGAGGGCTACTATGGCTACACCTTC. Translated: CASSWAEGYYGYTF.

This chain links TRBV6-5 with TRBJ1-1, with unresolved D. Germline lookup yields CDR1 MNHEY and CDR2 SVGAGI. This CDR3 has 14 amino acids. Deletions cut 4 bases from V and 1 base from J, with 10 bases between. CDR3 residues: CASSLRTENTEAFF. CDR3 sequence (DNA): TGTGCCAGCAGTTTAAGGACGGAGAACACTGAAGCTTTCTTT.

As DNA, the CDR3 is TGCAGTGCTAGGCCCGACGGGCAGGACACCTTC. Residues: CSARPDGQDTF. The chain links TRBV20-1 to TRBJ1-2; D is unresolved. This CDR3 has 11 residues. Germline V gene lookup returns CDR1 DFQATT and CDR2 SNEGSKA (reference sequence). The V gene lost 3 bases and the J gene lost 12 bases, with 14 bases spanning the gap.

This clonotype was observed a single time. The CDR3 nucleotides read TGTGCCAGCAGTTTCCAAAATCCGGGACTAGCGACCTACGAGCAGTACTTC. It is translated as CASSFQNPGLATYEQYF. The rearrangement links TRBV27 to TRBJ2-7, with 10 bases aligning to TRBD2. The CDR3 extends over 17 amino acids. CDR1 and CDR2 (germline): MNHEY, SMNVEV (reference sequence). With 3 bases clipped from V and 2 bases from J, the junction kept 10 bases outside the gene matches.

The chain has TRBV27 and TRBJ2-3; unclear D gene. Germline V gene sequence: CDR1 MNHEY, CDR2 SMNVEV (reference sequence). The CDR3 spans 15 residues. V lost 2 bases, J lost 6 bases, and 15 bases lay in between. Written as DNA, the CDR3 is TGTGCCAGCAGTTTACGTCCTAGACGGACGGATACGCAGTATTTT. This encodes CASSLRPRRTDTQYF.

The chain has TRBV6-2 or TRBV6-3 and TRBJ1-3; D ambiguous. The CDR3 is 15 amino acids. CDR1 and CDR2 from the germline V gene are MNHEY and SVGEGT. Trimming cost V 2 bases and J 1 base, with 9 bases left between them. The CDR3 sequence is CASSYLTASGNTIYF. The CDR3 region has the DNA TGTGCCAGCAGTTACCTGACGGCTTCTGGAAACACCATATATTTT.

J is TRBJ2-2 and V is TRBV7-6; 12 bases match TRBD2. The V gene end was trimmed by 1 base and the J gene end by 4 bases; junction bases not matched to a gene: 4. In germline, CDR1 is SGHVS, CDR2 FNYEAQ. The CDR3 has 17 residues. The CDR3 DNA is TGTGCCAGCAGCTTAGATCTAGCGGGAGGGGGCACCGGGGAGCTGTTTTTT. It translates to CASSLDLAGGGTGELFF.

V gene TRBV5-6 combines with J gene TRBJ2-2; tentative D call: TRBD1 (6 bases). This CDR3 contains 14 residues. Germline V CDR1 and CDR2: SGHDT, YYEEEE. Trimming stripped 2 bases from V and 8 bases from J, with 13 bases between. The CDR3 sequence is CASSFPTGGGELFF. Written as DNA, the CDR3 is TGTGCCAGCAGCTTCCCGACAGGTGGAGGGGAGCTGTTTTTT.

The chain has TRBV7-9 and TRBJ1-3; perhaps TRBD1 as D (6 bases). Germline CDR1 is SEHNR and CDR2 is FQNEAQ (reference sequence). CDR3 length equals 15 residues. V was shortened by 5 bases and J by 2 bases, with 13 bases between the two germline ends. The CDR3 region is CASSGHREAGNTIYF. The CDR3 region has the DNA TGTGCCAGCAGCGGCCACAGGGAGGCTGGAAACACCATATATTTT.

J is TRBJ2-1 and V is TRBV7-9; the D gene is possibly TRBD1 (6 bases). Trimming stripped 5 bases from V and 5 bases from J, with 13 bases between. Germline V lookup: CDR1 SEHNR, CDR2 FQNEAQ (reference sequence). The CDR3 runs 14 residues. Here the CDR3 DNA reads TGTGCCAGCAGCCCCAGGGACAAAAACAATGAGCAGTTCTTC. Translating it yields CASSPRDKNNEQFF.

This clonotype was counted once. CDR3 nucleotide sequence: TGCAGGACAGGTCCTCGAGGCTCCTACGAGCAGTACTTC. Encoded protein: CRTGPRGSYEQYF. The gene calls are TRBV20-1 and TRBJ2-7; a weak D match, TRBD1 (6 bases). The germline V gene has CDR1 DFQATT and CDR2 SNEGSKA (reference sequence). The CDR3 sequence is 13 residues long.